This T cell receptor beta chain was sequenced for a study of T cells in tuberculosis. Generated by immunoSEQ multiplex PCR, the TCRdb table keeps only in-frame clones and is missing some. The profile shows roughly 34,000 clones, around 90% of them singletons. The CDR3 contains 15 residues. The germline gives CDR1 MNHEY, CDR2 SMNVEV (reference sequence). The junction had 4 bases not matched to a gene; V was cut back by 0 bases and J by 3 bases. Time point reported: new active TB diagnosis, blood taken before or within 7 days of starting treatment. The TCR originated in an adult with tuberculosis. The chain recombines TRBV27 with TRBJ2-7; 8 bases are a match to TRBD1. The sample here was PBMCs, taken at tuberculosis diagnosis. CDR3 in amino acids: CASSLSGTGDYEQYF. CDR3 nucleotide sequence: TGTGCCAGCAGTTTATCGGGGACAGGTGACTACGAGCAGTACTTC.